The 20 T cell receptor beta chains below all came from one sample that was sequenced in a study of CD8 T cells in ankylosing spondylitis (TCRdb year 2017). Receptors were amplified or captured by 5' RACE. The sequencer was an Illumina HiSeq 2500. TCRdb reprocessing: public reads trimmed at Q25 with fastp, clones called with MiXCR, in-frame beta chains kept. All rows with the same CDR3 protein become a single entry with the most common DNA and genes. Here the sample has about 140,000 distinct CDR3 sequences; about 10% occur a single time. The ten largest account for over 4% of the sample. Source material: blood, either unsorted or a sorted T cell fraction (not recorded which). These receptors were taken from a female donor with ankylosing spondylitis or in good health (not recorded which).

This clonotype was seen at least ten times. This chain uses TRBV28 with TRBJ2-1, with 12 bases identical to TRBD2. Trimming removed 6 bases from V and 4 bases from J; junction bases left unmatched: 1. The CDR3 has 14 residues. Germline V gene sequence: CDR1 MDHEN, CDR2 SYDVKM. The CDR3 protein is CASRLAGGYNEQFF. In DNA form, the CDR3 reads TGTGCCAGCAGACTAGCGGGGGGTTACAATGAGCAGTTCTTC.

This clonotype was recorded at least ten times. V and J are TRBV2 and TRBJ2-1; D may be TRBD1 (6 bases). Germline values: CDR1 SNHLY, CDR2 FYNNEI. Deletions cut 7 bases from V and 6 bases from J, with 19 bases between. This CDR3 region has 15 residues. The CDR3 sequence is CASIQRGARGNEQFF. Written as DNA, the CDR3 is TGTGCCAGCATCCAAAGGGGTGCCAGGGGCAATGAGCAGTTCTTC.

This clonotype showed up many times. The J gene is TRBJ2-2, the V gene TRBV29-1, with 7 bases aligning to TRBD2. Germline trimming cut 3 bases from V and 5 bases from J; bases unmatched to any gene: 3. In germline, CDR1 is SQVTM, CDR2 ANQGSEA. This CDR3 spans 13 amino acids. The CDR3 loop is CSVELAETGELFF. CDR3 in DNA: TGCAGCGTTGAGCTAGCGGAGACCGGGGAGCTGTTTTTT.

This clonotype was seen more than once but under ten times. This rearrangement joins TRBV28 to TRBJ1-1; D unresolved. Trimming stripped 6 bases from V and 3 bases from J, with 11 bases between. Germline-derived CDR1 and CDR2 are MDHEN and SYDVKM. The CDR3 is 13 residues long. The CDR3 spells CASRPGIYTEAFF. The DNA of the CDR3 is TGTGCCAGCAGGCCCGGTATTTACACTGAAGCTTTCTTT.

This clonotype was counted at least ten times. This chain uses TRBV12-3 or TRBV12-4 with TRBJ1-2; 9 bases are a match to TRBD1. V dropped 5 bases and J dropped 8; count of bases not matched to a gene: 9. The CDR3 sequence is 14 residues long. CDR3 DNA: TGTGCCAGCAGTCAACAGGGGGCGTATGAAGGCTACACCTTC. It codes for CASSQQGAYEGYTF.

This clonotype was counted ten times or more. The rearrangement links TRBV2 to TRBJ1-1; D not certain. The CDR3 contains 13 residues. Trimming removed 7 bases at V and 9 bases at J, with 18 bases between. Germline V gene sequence: CDR1 SNHLY, CDR2 FYNNEI. CDR3 coding DNA: TGTGCCAGCATGAACACGGAGAGGATAAAAGCTTTCTTT. Its protein product is CASMNTERIKAFF.

This clonotype was seen ten or more times. The CDR3 DNA reads as TGTGCCAGCAATTTCAGGGGGCAGAGCCCAGTCTCTGGAAACACCATATATTTT. Amino acids: CASNFRGQSPVSGNTIYF. The chain has TRBV2 and TRBJ1-3; 8 nucleotides align to TRBD1. Per the germline V gene, CDR1 is SNHLY and CDR2 is FYNNEI. The V segment lost 7 bases and the J segment 0 bases; nucleotides outside the gene matches: 14. The CDR3 consists of 18 residues.

There are many counts of this clonotype. The V gene is TRBV7-9, the J gene TRBJ2-1; D is possibly TRBD2 (6 bases). CDR1 is SEHNR and CDR2 is FQNEAQ in the germline V gene (reference sequence). V was shortened by 8 bases and J by 0 bases, with 14 bases between the two germline ends. This CDR3 spans 15 amino acids. As DNA, the CDR3 is TGTGCCAGCCTCCCGGGACTTTACTCCTACAATGAGCAGTTCTTC. It specifies CASLPGLYSYNEQFF. The complete variable domain, with remaining parts taken from reference TRBV7-9 and TRBJ2-1, reads DTGVSQNPRHKITKRGQNVTFRCDPISEHNRLYWYRQTLGQGPEFLTYFQNEAQLEKSRLLSDRFSAERPKGSFSTLEIQRTEQGDSAMYLCASLPGLYSYNEQFFGPGTRLTVL.

J is TRBJ2-7 and V is TRBV29-1; 7 positions agree with TRBD1. V was clipped by 4 bases and J by 6 bases; unmatched bases: 6. This CDR3 has 12 amino acids. The germline CDR1 and CDR2 sequences are SQVTM and ANQGSEA. CDR3 DNA sequence: TGCAGCGTTGCCTTAACAGGGGCCGAGCAGTACTTC. Translated, it gives CSVALTGAEQYF.

The J gene is TRBJ2-7, the V gene TRBV11-2; the D gene is possibly TRBD1 (6 bases). V was cut by 3 bases and J by 6 bases, with 15 bases left in between. CDR1 and CDR2 (germline): SGHAT, FQNNGV. CDR3 length equals 14 residues. CDR3: CASSFGDIPCEQYF. The DNA for the CDR3 is TGTGCCAGCAGCTTTGGGGACATACCCTGCGAGCAGTACTTC. The variable domain in full, with the rest retrieved from reference TRBV11-2 and TRBJ2-7, is EAGVAQSPRYKIIEKRQSVAFWCNPISGHATLYWYQQILGQGPKLLIQFQNNGVVDDSQLPKDRFSAERLKGVDSTLKIQPAKLEDSAVYLCASSFGDIPCEQYFGPGTRLTVT.

This clonotype turned up a few times. The chain joins TRBV20-1 to TRBJ1-6, with D possibly being TRBD1 (5 bases). The germline gives CDR1 DFQATT, CDR2 SNEGSKA (reference sequence). With 0 bases removed from V and 3 bases from J, the gap between germline ends came to 12 bases. This CDR3 is 16 amino acids long. Written as DNA, the CDR3 is TGCAGTGCTAGAGAGGGTGTGACAGACTATAATTCACCCCTCCACTTT. Its translation is CSAREGVTDYNSPLHF.

The CDR3 is CASSSPSDWYGQNTEAFF. CDR3 nucleotide sequence: TGTGCCAGCAGCTCCCCTTCAGATTGGTATGGGCAGAACACTGAAGCTTTCTTT. This sequence joins TRBV11-2 and TRBJ1-1; no clear D. Germline V gene sequence: CDR1 SGHAT, CDR2 FQNNGV. There are 18 residues in the CDR3. Trimming cost V 4 bases and J 1 base, with 22 bases left between them.

This clonotype was counted at least ten times. This chain connects TRBV29-1 to TRBJ2-7; 11 positions agree with TRBD2. With 4 bases clipped from V and 2 bases from J, the junction kept 4 bases outside the gene matches. The V gene's germline CDR1 is SQVTM and CDR2 ANQGSEA. This CDR3 spans 14 amino acids. CDR3 protein: CSVVRLAGTYEQYF. The CDR3 nucleotides read TGCAGCGTTGTCAGACTAGCGGGGACCTACGAGCAGTACTTC.

The CDR3 DNA is TGTGCCAGCAGCCATTCCGCGTTCTCCTACAATGAGCAGTTCTTC. Amino acid sequence: CASSHSAFSYNEQFF. The chain joins TRBV3-1 to TRBJ2-1; no reliable D call. The CDR3 is 15 residues long. Germline CDR1 reads LGHDT; CDR2 reads YNNKEL (reference sequence). Deletions cut 3 bases from V and 0 bases from J, with 9 bases between.

This clonotype was found many times. This chain uses TRBV10-3 with TRBJ1-2, with 8 positions matching TRBD1. J was trimmed by 4 bases and V by 3 bases; bases with no gene match: 4. This CDR3 has 14 residues. Germline V gene data show CDR1 as ENHRY and CDR2 as SYGVKD. Here the CDR3 reads CAISERTGLYGYTF. The CDR3 coding sequence is TGTGCCATCAGTGAAAGGACAGGGCTCTATGGCTACACCTTC.

This chain links TRBV28 with TRBJ2-3; the D is unclear. V lost 3 bases and J lost 4, with 17 bases in between. CDR1 and CDR2 (germline): MDHEN, SYDVKM. The CDR3 is made up of 16 amino acids. The CDR3 protein is CASSFRATKGADTQYF. CDR3 sequence (DNA): TGTGCCAGCAGTTTTCGGGCGACAAAAGGCGCAGATACGCAGTATTTT.

This clonotype was counted only a few times. The chain carries TRBV7-2 and TRBJ2-2; D may be TRBD1 (5 bases). The CDR3 spans 16 residues. The germline V gene encodes CDR1 SGHTA and CDR2 FQGNSA. The V and J ends lost 4 bases and 6 bases respectively, with 18 bases between them. The CDR3 bases are TGTGCCAGCAGCTCTTCAGGGCGGTGGGCCTCCGGGGAGCTGTTTTTT. The encoded protein is CASSSSGRWASGELFF.

This clonotype was picked up many times. J is TRBJ2-7 and V is TRBV7-9; D gene unclear. Trimming stripped 2 bases from V and 2 bases from J, with 16 bases between. Germline CDR1 is SEHNR and CDR2 is FQNEAQ (reference sequence). This CDR3 has 16 amino acids. The CDR3 nucleotides read TGTGCCAGCAGCTTATCCGTCTCATACTTTACCTACGAGCAGTACTTC. This codes for CASSLSVSYFTYEQYF.

This clonotype was seen at least ten times. The chain carries TRBV3-1 and TRBJ2-2, with D unresolved. Per the germline V gene, CDR1 is LGHDT and CDR2 is YNNKEL (reference sequence). The V gene lost 1 base and the J gene lost 9 bases, with 15 bases spanning the gap. The CDR3 covers 15 residues. CDR3 in amino acids: CASSQVKPTLRELFF. The CDR3 DNA reads as TGTGCCAGCAGCCAAGTGAAGCCAACGCTGCGGGAGCTGTTTTTT. Full variable domain (missing parts from reference TRBV3-1 and TRBJ2-2): DTAVSQTPKYLVTQMGNDKSIKCEQNLGHDTMYWYKQDSKKFLKIMFSYNNKELIINETVPNRFSPKSPDKAHLNLHINSLELGDSAVYFCASSQVKPTLRELFFGEGSRLTVL.

This clonotype showed up many times. This chain joins TRBV13 and TRBJ2-3; no clear D. The CDR3 consists of 15 residues. Trimming shortened V by 0 bases and J by 2 bases, and 9 bases separated the two germline ends. Germline CDR1 PRHDT, CDR2 FYEKMQ (reference sequence). In nucleotides, the CDR3 is TGTGCCAGCAGCTTAGGACGGACCCACACAGATACGCAGTATTTT. It specifies CASSLGRTHTDTQYF.